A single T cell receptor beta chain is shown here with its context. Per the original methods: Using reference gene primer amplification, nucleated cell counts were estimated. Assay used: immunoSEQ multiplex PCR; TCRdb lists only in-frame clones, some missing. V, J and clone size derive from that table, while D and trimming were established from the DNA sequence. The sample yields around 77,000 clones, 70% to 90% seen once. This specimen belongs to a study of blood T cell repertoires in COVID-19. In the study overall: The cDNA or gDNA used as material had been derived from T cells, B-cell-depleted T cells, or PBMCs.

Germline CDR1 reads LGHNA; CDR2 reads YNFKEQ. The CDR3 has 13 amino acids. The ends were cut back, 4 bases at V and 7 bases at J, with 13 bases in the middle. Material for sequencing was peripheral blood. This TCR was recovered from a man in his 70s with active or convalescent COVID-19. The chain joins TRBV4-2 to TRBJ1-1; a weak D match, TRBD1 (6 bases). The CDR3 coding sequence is TGTGCCAGCAGCCTCACAGGGCACGGTGAAGCTTTCTTT. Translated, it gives CASSLTGHGEAFF.